Shown below are 6 T cell receptor beta chains from a single sample sequenced in a study of early T cells in non-severe SARS-CoV-2 infection. TCRdb reprocessed the 5' RACE reads with MiXCR, giving one entry per CDR3 protein. The table lists more than 65,000 distinct CDR3 sequences, less than 15% of them singletons. The sample comprised whole blood. The receptors come from an adult who was a healthcare worker with PCR-confirmed SARS-CoV-2 infection or an uninfected control (not recorded which).

This clonotype was detected a few times. The chain employs TRBV5-1 and TRBJ2-7; perhaps TRBD1 as D (6 bases). Germline V CDR1 and CDR2: SGHRS, YFSETQ. Trimming left V 4 bases short and J 3 bases short, with 14 bases between. The CDR3 has 14 residues. Here the CDR3 reads CASSPTGQVYEQYF. As DNA, the CDR3 is TGCGCCAGCAGCCCGACGGGACAAGTCTACGAGCAGTACTTC.

In this sample, this clonotype turned up a few times. The V call is TRBV19, the J call TRBJ1-5; D is unclear. Trimming left V 5 bases short and J 6 bases short, with 14 bases between. This CDR3 is 14 amino acids long. Germline values: CDR1 LNHDA, CDR2 SQIVND (reference sequence). CDR3 in amino acids: CASSEAAAGQPQHF. As DNA, the CDR3 is TGTGCCAGTAGTGAGGCAGCCGCCGGTCAGCCCCAGCATTTT.

The V and J genes are TRBV12-3 or TRBV12-4 and TRBJ1-2; 10 nucleotides line up with TRBD1. The J segment lost 5 bases and the V segment lost 6 bases, leaving 6 bases of the junction unmatched. The length of the CDR3 is 14 residues. CDR3 DNA sequence: TGTGCCAGCAGCGAGACAGGGGGCCCGTATGGCTACACCTTC. Protein product: CASSETGGPYGYTF.

The sample holds many counts of this clonotype. The V gene is TRBV7-9, the J gene TRBJ1-5, with D perhaps TRBD1 (5 bases). Germline-derived CDR1 and CDR2 are SEHNR and FQNEAQ (reference sequence). The CDR3 has 14 residues. V was trimmed by 3 bases and J by 1 base, leaving 7 bases between them. The CDR3 loop reads CASSLGVSNQPQHF. CDR3 DNA: TGTGCCAGCAGCTTGGGGGTGAGCAATCAGCCCCAGCATTTT.

The chain carries TRBV12-3 or TRBV12-4 and TRBJ2-7, with 8 bases fitting TRBD2. V dropped 6 bases and J dropped 3; count of bases not matched to a gene: 10. The CDR3 sequence is 15 residues long. The CDR3 sequence: CASSSLAGGLYEQYF. CDR3 bases: TGTGCCAGCAGCTCCCTAGCGGGCGGACTCTACGAGCAGTACTTC.

This clonotype came up many times. The J gene is TRBJ1-5, the V gene TRBV6-2 or TRBV6-3; 9 bases are shared with TRBD1. The CDR3 consists of 14 residues. With V trimmed by 2 bases and J by 5 bases, 1 base remained unmatched. Germline CDR1 MNHEY, CDR2 SVGEGT. The CDR3 DNA reads TGTGCCAGCAGTTACGACAGGGGGGATCAGCCCCAGCATTTT. Protein product: CASSYDRGDQPQHF.